Listed below are T cell receptor beta chains from one sample, sequenced in a study of blood T cell repertoires in COVID-19. Libraries were prepared by immunoSEQ multiplex PCR; TCRdb keeps only in-frame clonotypes and omits some of them. The table includes hundreds of thousands of clones, 86% detected once. The specimen was PBMCs or T cells enriched from blood (not recorded which). The receptors shown here come from a woman between 50 and 59 years old who had recovered from COVID-19. CDR3s include the opening cysteine and the closing phenylalanine or tryptophan. D genes are given only for firm matches. Part of the rows lack a size; the others show once, few, many or a class for expanded clones.

J	V	D	size	DNA	CDR3
TRBJ1-1	TRBV2	TRBD1	.	TGTGCCAGTTTCATTAGCCCTCGGGACAGGTTGAACACTGAAGCTTTCTTT	CASFISPRDRLNTEAFF
TRBJ1-5	TRBV4-1	.	few	TGCGCCAGCAGCCAAGAGGGCGGGGGAGGCAATCAGCCCCAGCATTTT	CASSQEGGGGNQPQHF
TRBJ1-1	TRBV3-1/TRBV3-2	.	once	TGTGCCAGCAAGGCCACAGGGTTGGCTGAAGCTTTCTTT	CASKATGLAEAFF
TRBJ2-7	TRBV7-9	.	.	TGTGCCAGCAGGCCAATAGTCGGCGAGCAGTACTTC	CASRPIVGEQYF
TRBJ1-1	TRBV5-5	TRBD1	.	TGTGCCAGCAGCTTTCAGGGGGGAACTGAAGCTTTCTTT	CASSFQGGTEAFF
TRBJ1-6	TRBV3-1/TRBV3-2	TRBD1	.	TGTGCCAGCAGCCAAGCTTACAGGGGCCCAAAAGGCTCACCCCTCCACTTT	CASSQAYRGPKGSPLHF
TRBJ1-4	TRBV5-1	TRBD1	.	TGCGCCAGCAGCTTTTTCGGGACAGGGGGTAATGAAAAACTGTTTTTT	CASSFFGTGGNEKLFF
TRBJ2-3	TRBV30	TRBD2	.	TGTGCCTGGAGTGTCGGCGGGAGTGTAGATACGCAGTATTTT	CAWSVGGSVDTQYF
TRBJ1-6	TRBV2	TRBD1	.	TGTGCCAGCAGTGGACAGGGGAATAATTCACCCCTCCACTTT	CASSGQGNNSPLHF
TRBJ1-5	TRBV30	TRBD1	.	TGTGCCTGGAGGTCCGGGACAGGGGCCTATAGCAATCAGCCCCAGCATTTT	CAWRSGTGAYSNQPQHF
TRBJ1-4	TRBV15	.	.	TGTGCCACCAGCAGAGGGGGGGACGCTAATGAAAAACTGTTTTTT	CATSRGGDANEKLFF
TRBJ2-6	TRBV30	.	once	TGTGCCTGGAGTGTAAAGGGGTCTGGGGCCAACGTCCTGACTTTC	CAWSVKGSGANVLTF
TRBJ2-1	TRBV7-2	TRBD2	.	TGTGCCAGCAGCTTAGCTGAGACTAGCGGGAGGGCCTGGGATGAGCAGTTCTTC	CASSLAETSGRAWDEQFF
TRBJ1-2	TRBV28	TRBD1	.	TGTGCCAGCAGTGGGGACAGGGCGAGAGGCTACACCTTC	CASSGDRARGYTF
TRBJ2-3	TRBV27	TRBD1	.	TGTGCCAGCAGTTCGGGGACAGGGGATACGCAGTATTTT	CASSSGTGDTQYF
TRBJ2-7	TRBV28	TRBD1	.	TGTGCCAGCAGAACGGACAGGATCCGACCCGAGCAGTACTTC	CASRTDRIRPEQYF
TRBJ1-2	TRBV7-9	TRBD1	.	TGTGCCAGCAGCTTAGCTGGACAGGCCTTCTATGGCTACACCTTC	CASSLAGQAFYGYTF
TRBJ1-2	TRBV25-1	TRBD1	.	TGTGCCAGCAGTGAATCCCGTCCCTCAGGGGGCTACTATGGCTACACCTTC	CASSESRPSGGYYGYTF
TRBJ2-2	TRBV9	TRBD2	.	TGTGCCAGCACACGGGACCAAGCGGGGGCCGGGGAGCTGTTTTTT	CASTRDQAGAGELFF
TRBJ2-1	TRBV19	TRBD2	.	TGTGCCAGTAGTATAAGCGGGAGTGGCAATGAGCAGTTCTTC	CASSISGSGNEQFF
TRBJ2-1	TRBV7-6	.	.	TGTGCCAGCAGCCTAACTACCGGGACTGGCGACAATGAGCAGTTCTTC	CASSLTTGTGDNEQFF
TRBJ1-1	TRBV6-2/TRBV6-3	TRBD1	.	TGTGCCAGCAGCCGGACAGGGTGGGCCACTGAAGCTTTCTTT	CASSRTGWATEAFF
TRBJ2-7	TRBV4-2	.	.	TGTGCCAGCAGCCAAGAGGGGGCGGGAGCGTACGAGCAGTACTTC	CASSQEGAGAYEQYF
TRBJ1-5	TRBV14	.	.	TGTGCCAGCAGCCAAGAACTCCCGCAGGCCAATCAGCCCCAGCATTTT	CASSQELPQANQPQHF
TRBJ2-3	TRBV11-3	.	.	TGTGCCAGCAGCTCGGACAGTACAGATACGCAGTATTTT	CASSSDSTDTQYF
TRBJ1-1	TRBV5-1	.	.	TGCGCCAGCAGCGTGGGGACATCTAACACTGAAGCTTTCTTT	CASSVGTSNTEAFF
TRBJ2-2	TRBV4-1	TRBD2	.	TGCGCCAGCAGCCAGGGACTAGCGGGAGTCACCGGGGAGCTGTTTTTT	CASSQGLAGVTGELFF
TRBJ1-2	TRBV6-2/TRBV6-3	TRBD1	.	TGTGCCAGCAGTTACGTGGGACAGGGAGACGGCTACACCTTC	CASSYVGQGDGYTF
TRBJ2-3	TRBV30	TRBD2	.	TGTGCCTGGAGTACTAGCGGGGGGGCATATCGCACAGATACGCAGTATTTT	CAWSTSGGAYRTDTQYF
TRBJ1-1	TRBV19	TRBD1	once	TGTGCCAGTATTCGAGAGGGGGCGTACACTGAAGCTTTCTTT	CASIREGAYTEAFF
TRBJ1-4	TRBV4-1	.	once	TGCGCCAGCAGCCCCCCAGGGGCAACTAATGAAAAACTGTTTTTT	CASSPPGATNEKLFF
TRBJ1-5	TRBV11-2	.	.	TGTGCCAGCAGCTACGGACAGAATCAGCCCCAGCATTTT	CASSYGQNQPQHF
TRBJ1-1	TRBV19	.	.	TGTGCCAGTAGTATAGGACTTTCAGGGATGAACACTGAAGCTTTCTTT	CASSIGLSGMNTEAFF
TRBJ2-7	TRBV6-5	TRBD2	.	TGTGCCAGCAGTTCCCGAAGCGGGAGCCACTCCTACGAGCAGTACTTC	CASSSRSGSHSYEQYF
TRBJ1-2	TRBV28	.	.	TGTGCCAGCAGTTTAGGCGGGCGCCTCTATGGCTACACCTTC	CASSLGGRLYGYTF
TRBJ1-3	TRBV13	.	.	TGTGCCAGCAGCTCACAGTGGAGGGGTTTGAATTCTGGAAACACCATATATTTT	CASSSQWRGLNSGNTIYF
TRBJ1-5	TRBV3-1/TRBV3-2	.	.	TGTGCCAGCAGCCAACAGGGGAATAGCAATCAGCCCCAGCATTTT	CASSQQGNSNQPQHF
TRBJ2-3	TRBV24-1	.	.	TGTGCCACCAGTGAAGGACAGTTCACAGATACGCAGTATTTT	CATSEGQFTDTQYF
TRBJ1-1	TRBV10-1	.	.	TGCGCCAGCAGTGAGTCCCTTCGGACTGAAGCTTTCTTT	CASSESLRTEAFF
TRBJ2-5	TRBV2	TRBD1	.	TGTGCCGGAAGGGGACAGGGCGAGACCCAGTACTTC	CAGRGQGETQYF
TRBJ2-7	TRBV9	TRBD1	many	TGTGCCAGCAGCTCTGGGGACAGGATCTACGAGCAGTACTTC	CASSSGDRIYEQYF
TRBJ2-5	TRBV11-1	.	.	TGTGCCAGCAGCTTCGGTAGCCAAGAGACCCAGTACTTC	CASSFGSQETQYF
TRBJ2-1	TRBV18	TRBD2	.	TGTGCCAGCCACGGGGGTAGCGGGGGCAATGAGCAGTTCTTC	CASHGGSGGNEQFF
TRBJ1-2	TRBV28	.	.	TGTGCCAGCAAATCCGATTCCGGTGTCTATGGCTACACCTTC	CASKSDSGVYGYTF
TRBJ2-1	TRBV7-2	TRBD2	.	TGTGCCAGCAGCTTAGCCACTAGCGGGAGGGCCTCCTACAATGAGCAGTTCTTC	CASSLATSGRASYNEQFF
TRBJ2-7	TRBV5-5	.	.	TGTGCCAGCAGCTTGGCCGGGTGGGGGCAGGACTTC	CASSLAGWGQDF
TRBJ2-3	TRBV5-5	TRBD1	.	TGTGCCAGCAGCCCACGCAGGGGGTTTGCGGATACGCAGTATTTT	CASSPRRGFADTQYF
TRBJ1-4	TRBV6-2/TRBV6-3	TRBD1	few	TGTGCCAGCAGTGCCGGGACAGCTAATGAAAAACTGTTTTTT	CASSAGTANEKLFF
TRBJ1-5	TRBV19	.	.	TGTGCCAGCGGGGTCCCCATTAACGAGTTTCCCCAGCATTTT	CASGVPINEFPQHF
TRBJ2-1	TRBV5-1	TRBD2	.	TGCGCCAGCAGCTTGGGGGGAGGGATCGATGAGCAGTTCTTC	CASSLGGGIDEQFF
TRBJ2-1	TRBV11-1	.	.	TGTGCCAGCAGCCCTATCAGGGGCTCCTACAATGAGCAGTTCTTC	CASSPIRGSYNEQFF
TRBJ2-5	TRBV7-6	.	.	TGTGCCAGCAGCCATCTCCGGGAGACCCAGTACTTC	CASSHLRETQYF
TRBJ1-1	TRBV7-9	TRBD1	.	TGTGCCAGCAGCCCGGAACAGGGGGTTGGGACTGAAGCTTTCTTT	CASSPEQGVGTEAFF
TRBJ2-5	TRBV4-3	TRBD1	.	TGCGCCAGCAGCCTAAGGACAGGGTGGGAGACCCAGTACTTC	CASSLRTGWETQYF